The 31 T cell receptor beta chains listed next were all sequenced from one sample in a study of blood T cell repertoires in COVID-19. The repertoire was sequenced with immunoSEQ multiplex PCR; TCRdb's copy has only in-frame clones and lacks some. The top ten clones hold around 10% of a sample with 50,000 to 80,000 clones, 90% of them seen once. The sequenced material came from peripheral blood. The receptors come from a woman of 80 years or more with active COVID-19.

The V gene is TRBV5-6, the J gene TRBJ1-5, with 7 positions matching TRBD1. CDR1 SGHDT and CDR2 YYEEEE come from the germline V gene. There are 16 residues in the CDR3. Trimming at V came to 4 bases and at J to 3 bases, leaving 10 bases not matched to a gene. CDR3 bases: TGTGCCAGCAGCCGGCTCAGACAGGGTTACAATCAGCCCCAGCATTTT. It encodes CASSRLRQGYNQPQHF.

This clone came up once. The chain employs TRBV5-5 and TRBJ2-3; perhaps TRBD2 as D (6 bases). Trimming removed 1 base at V and 6 bases at J, with 6 bases between. The CDR3 spans 12 residues. Germline V gene data show CDR1 as SGHKS and CDR2 as YYEKEE (reference sequence). This CDR3 reads CASSLRGDTQYF. CDR3 DNA sequence: TGTGCCAGCAGCTTGCGGGGGGATACGCAGTATTTT.

This sequence joins TRBV30 and TRBJ1-2; 9 nucleotides align to TRBD1. V trimming: 3 bases; J trimming: 4 bases; junction bases outside the gene matches: 3. In germline, CDR1 is GTSNPN, CDR2 SVGIG (reference sequence). The CDR3 sequence is 13 residues long. CDR3 nucleotide sequence: TGTGCCTGGAGAACAGGGGGCATCTATGGCTACACCTTC. Translation gives CAWRTGGIYGYTF.

V and J are TRBV5-1 and TRBJ1-1; unclear D gene. Looked up from germline, CDR1 is SGHRS and CDR2 is YFSETQ. Trimming cost V 3 bases and J 1 base, with 13 bases left between them. The CDR3 consists of 15 residues. The chain's CDR3 is CASSSNTAGNTEAFF. Written as DNA, the CDR3 is TGCGCCAGCAGCTCTAACACCGCAGGGAACACTGAAGCTTTCTTT.

The gene calls are TRBV19 and TRBJ2-5; 11 bases line up with TRBD1. J lost 2 bases, V lost 8 bases, and 4 bases had no gene match. CDR3 length: 14 residues. CDR1 LNHDA and CDR2 SQIVND come from the germline V gene (reference sequence). The CDR3 DNA is TGTGCCAGTTCGGGACAGGGGGTACAAGAGACCCAGTACTTC. It yields the protein CASSGQGVQETQYF.

The chain uses TRBV6-2 or TRBV6-3 and TRBJ2-4, with 7 nucleotides matching TRBD2. The CDR3 has 12 amino acids. Trimming at V came to 6 bases and at J to 10 bases, leaving 6 bases not matched to a gene. CDR1 and CDR2 from the germline V gene are MNHEY and SVGEGT. CDR3 nucleotides: TGTGCCAGCAGCCCTCCCGGGGGGATTCAGTACTTC. Its protein product is CASSPPGGIQYF.

The chain carries TRBV6-6 and TRBJ1-3, with D perhaps matching TRBD1 (6 bases). Trimming took 5 bases from V and 2 from J, leaving 19 bases between them. CDR1 is MNHNY and CDR2 is SVGAGI in the germline V gene (reference sequence). The CDR3 runs 17 residues. This CDR3 is CASSQRRPQGPGNTIYF. For the CDR3, the DNA is TGTGCCAGCAGTCAGAGGCGACCACAGGGCCCTGGAAACACCATATATTTT.

This chain uses TRBV5-1 with TRBJ2-7; TRBD2 matches at 10 bases. The germline V gene encodes CDR1 SGHRS and CDR2 YFSETQ. The J segment lost 2 bases and the V segment lost 3 bases, leaving 2 bases of the junction unmatched. This CDR3 has 14 residues. The CDR3 region has the DNA TGCGCCAGCAGCTCGAGCGGGAGGGCCTACGAGCAGTACTTC. Translating gives CASSSSGRAYEQYF.

The rearrangement uses TRBV2 and TRBJ2-2; 7 nucleotides match TRBD2. CDR1 is SNHLY, CDR2 FYNNEI, per germline. This CDR3 comprises 13 residues. Trimming cost V 3 bases and J 6 bases; bases outside gene matches: 1. CDR3 bases: TGTGCCAGCAGTGAGGCGGGGGCCGGGGAGCTGTTTTTT. As protein: CASSEAGAGELFF.

The gene calls are TRBV6-4 and TRBJ2-1; 8 bases line up with TRBD2. V was pared by 4 bases and J by 10 bases, with 6 bases of the junction left unmatched. The CDR3 runs to 13 residues. Per germline, CDR1 MRHNA and CDR2 SNTAGT. DNA of the CDR3: TGTGCCAGCAGTGCCACCGGGGGGGGCGAGCAGTTCTTC. It codes for CASSATGGGEQFF.

This clone came up once. This chain connects TRBV21-1 to TRBJ2-5; the table calls TRBD2, which could not be checked here. TRBV21-1 is a listed pseudogene. CDR3 size: 16 residues. DNA for the CDR3: TGTGCCAGCAGCAAAGCGCTTTGGGGAGCCAAAGAGACCCAGTACTTC. It translates to CASSKALWGAKETQYF.

The gene calls are TRBV7-8 and TRBJ2-3; D unclear. Germline values: CDR1 SGHVS, CDR2 FQNEAQ. Trimming stripped 1 base from V and 6 bases from J, with 8 bases between. The CDR3 loop spans 13 amino acids. For the CDR3, the DNA is TGTGCCAGCAGCTTAGAAATTCGGGATACGCAGTATTTT. This encodes CASSLEIRDTQYF.

The V call is TRBV5-4, the J call TRBJ2-1, with 14 bases that match TRBD2. Germline CDR1 is SGHNT and CDR2 is YYREEE (reference sequence). J was trimmed by 8 bases and V by 1 base; bases with no gene match: 5. The CDR3 spans 16 residues. The CDR3 DNA is TGTGCCAGCAGCTTGAAGACTAGCGGGAGGGTAGATGAGCAGTTCTTC. Translating it yields CASSLKTSGRVDEQFF.

As to this clone: The identical CDR3 is also encoded by other nucleotide sequences in the sample. The V call is TRBV5-1, the J call TRBJ2-3; TRBD1 agrees at 10 bases. The CDR3 runs to 14 residues. Germline V lookup: CDR1 SGHRS, CDR2 YFSETQ. The V segment lost 4 bases and the J segment 4 bases; nucleotides outside the gene matches: 3. In nucleotides, the CDR3 is TGCGCCAGCAGCCCAGGGACAGGGGCAGATACGCAGTATTTT. It specifies CASSPGTGADTQYF.

V is TRBV7-2 and J is TRBJ1-2, with 7 nucleotides matching TRBD1. This CDR3 contains 14 residues. CDR1 and CDR2 (germline): SGHTA, FQGNSA. With V trimmed by 5 bases and J by 5 bases, 8 bases remained unmatched. As DNA, the CDR3 is TGTGCCAGCAGCCAGGGGCAGGGGGGATATGGCTACACCTTC. This codes for CASSQGQGGYGYTF. Full variable domain (remainder filled in from reference TRBV7-2 and TRBJ1-2): GAGVSQSPSNKVTEKGKDVELRCDPISGHTALYWYRQSLGQGLEFLIYFQGNSAPDKSGLPSDRFSAERTGGSVSTLTIQRTQQEDSAVYLCASSQGQGGYGYTFGSGTRLTVV.

DNA of the CDR3: TGTGCCTGGAGTGTTCTAGCGGGAGTTGGAGATACGCAGTATTTT. It yields the protein CAWSVLAGVGDTQYF. The gene calls are TRBV30 and TRBJ2-3; TRBD2 matches 10 bases. V lost 0 bases and J lost 5; bases outside the gene matches: 5. This CDR3 region has 15 residues. Germline V gene lookup returns CDR1 GTSNPN and CDR2 SVGIG (reference sequence).

This clone was seen once. The J gene is TRBJ1-2, the V gene TRBV2, with 9 bases that match TRBD1. V was pared by 6 bases and J by 12 bases, with 8 bases of the junction left unmatched. Germline CDR1 reads SNHLY; CDR2 reads FYNNEI. CDR3 length equals 12 residues. The CDR3 DNA is TGTGCCAGCAGAGGACAGGGGTCTATGCACACCTTC. It is translated as CASRGQGSMHTF.

The chain recombines TRBV7-2 with TRBJ2-3; D call uncertain. Germline V gives CDR1 SGHTA, CDR2 FQGNSA. This CDR3 has 15 residues. With 1 base removed from V and 2 bases from J, the gap between germline ends came to 10 bases. CDR3 DNA: TGTGCCAGCAGCTTAGTATACGGAGACACAGATACGCAGTATTTT. This sequence encodes CASSLVYGDTDTQYF. Using reference TRBV7-2 and TRBJ2-3 for the parts outside the CDR3, the full variable domain is GAGVSQSPSNKVTEKGKDVELRCDPISGHTALYWYRQSLGQGLEFLIYFQGNSAPDKSGLPSDRFSAERTGGSVSTLTIQRTQQEDSAVYLCASSLVYGDTDTQYFGPGTRLTVL.

This rearrangement joins TRBV29-1 to TRBJ1-1, with 7 bases lining up with TRBD1. Trimming cost V 0 bases and J 8 bases; bases outside gene matches: 12. Per the germline V gene, CDR1 is SQVTM and CDR2 is ANQGSEA. The CDR3 is 15 residues long. CDR3 sequence: CSVEDRNRGPQEAFF. The CDR3, as DNA: TGCAGCGTTGAAGATCGGAACAGGGGACCCCAAGAAGCTTTCTTT.

J is TRBJ2-7 and V is TRBV18, with 9 bases aligning to TRBD2. The CDR3 runs to 14 residues. The J segment lost 3 bases and the V segment lost 3 bases, leaving 3 bases of the junction unmatched. Germline CDR1 reads KGHSH; CDR2 reads LQKENI. The CDR3 coding sequence is TGTGCCAGCTCACCCGGCGGGAGGGGCTACGAGCAGTACTTC. This codes for CASSPGGRGYEQYF. Based on the CDR3 plus reference TRBV18 and TRBJ2-7, the full variable domain is NAGVMQNPRHLVRRRGQEARLRCSPMKGHSHVYWYRQLPEEGLKFMVYLQKENIIDESGMPKERFSAEFPKEGPSILRIQQVVRGDSAAYFCASSPGGRGYEQYFGPGTRLTVT.

The chain combines TRBV7-7 with TRBJ2-3, with D perhaps TRBD2 (6 bases). Germline V lookup: CDR1 SSHAT, CDR2 FNYEAQ (reference sequence). This CDR3 contains 15 residues. The germline V and J ends were trimmed by 4 bases and 0 bases, with 11 bases remaining between them. The CDR3: CASSSGTLSTDTQYF. The CDR3 DNA follows: TGTGCCAGCAGCTCCGGGACTCTTAGCACAGATACGCAGTATTTT.

The genes are TRBV2 and TRBJ1-5; D not certain. The V gene lost 4 bases and the J gene lost 1 base, with 8 bases spanning the gap. The CDR3 totals 14 residues. Germline CDR1 is SNHLY and CDR2 is FYNNEI. The CDR3 DNA reads as TGTGCCAGCAGTGCTGTGAGAAGCAATCAGCCCCAGCATTTT. Translation: CASSAVRSNQPQHF.

The chain carries TRBV5-1 and TRBJ2-7, with D possibly TRBD1 on 5 matching bases. Germline V gives CDR1 SGHRS, CDR2 YFSETQ. CDR3 length equals 13 residues. V dropped 0 bases and J dropped 5 bases, with 9 bases sitting between them. The chain's CDR3 is CASSLDPRDEQYV. As DNA, the CDR3 is TGCGCCAGCAGCTTGGATCCCAGGGACGAGCAGTACGTC.

The rearrangement uses TRBV24-1 and TRBJ2-6; a weak D match, TRBD1 (6 bases). CDR3 size: 16 residues. The V gene's germline CDR1 is KGHDR and CDR2 SFDVKD. V was shortened by 3 bases and J by 2 bases, with 10 bases between the two germline ends. This CDR3 is CATSDPQGTGANVLTF. Written as DNA, the CDR3 is TGTGCCACCAGTGATCCACAGGGAACTGGGGCCAACGTCCTGACTTTC.

V and J are TRBV27 and TRBJ2-4, with a weak D call TRBD2 (5 bases). The CDR3 length is 16 residues. The germline V and J ends were trimmed by 8 bases and 1 base, with 18 bases remaining between them. Germline V CDR1 and CDR2: MNHEY, SMNVEV (reference sequence). As DNA, the CDR3 is TGTGCCAGCGGTGTCTTTATAGCTAGCGCCAAAAACATTCAGTACTTC. Its translation is CASGVFIASAKNIQYF.

This chain joins TRBV19 and TRBJ2-1; TRBD1 might be the D (6 bases). V was cut by 8 bases and J by 3 bases, with 17 bases left in between. Germline V gene data show CDR1 as LNHDA and CDR2 as SQIVND (reference sequence). There are 15 residues in the CDR3. Here the CDR3 DNA reads TGTGCCAGTGGTACAGGCTACAGGGACTACAATGAGCAGTTCTTC. Its translation is CASGTGYRDYNEQFF. Based on the CDR3 plus reference TRBV19 and TRBJ2-1, the full variable domain is DGGITQSPKYLFRKEGQNVTLSCEQNLNHDAMYWYRQDPGQGLRLIYYSQIVNDFQKGDIAEGYSVSREKKESFPLTVTSAQKNPTAFYLCASGTGYRDYNEQFFGPGTRLTVL.

The V gene is TRBV15, the J gene TRBJ2-1, with 7 bases identical to TRBD2. The CDR3 loop spans 15 amino acids. Germline CDR1 is LNHNV and CDR2 is YYDKDF (reference sequence). The V gene end was trimmed by 3 bases and the J gene end by 0 bases; junction bases not matched to a gene: 2. CDR3 loop: CATSSGGSSYNEQFF. The DNA for the CDR3 is TGTGCCACCAGCAGCGGGGGGAGCTCCTACAATGAGCAGTTCTTC.

The rearrangement joins TRBV10-3 to TRBJ1-2; perhaps TRBD1 as D (6 bases). Germline V gives CDR1 ENHRY, CDR2 SYGVKD. Trimming took 0 bases from V and 2 from J, leaving 10 bases between them. The CDR3 covers 15 residues. Here the CDR3 reads CAISESSQGNYGYTF. CDR3 DNA: TGTGCCATCAGTGAGTCCTCCCAGGGGAACTATGGCTACACCTTC.

The chain couples TRBV28 to TRBJ2-2, with TRBD2 matching 7 bases. The CDR3 spans 17 residues. Germline V gene data show CDR1 as MDHEN and CDR2 as SYDVKM. The V gene end was trimmed by 1 base and the J gene end by 5 bases; junction bases not matched to a gene: 10. The CDR3 DNA reads TGTGCCAGCAGTTTATCACCACTTAATAGCGGGACCGGGGAGCTGTTTTTT. Protein product: CASSLSPLNSGTGELFF.

The gene calls are TRBV28 and TRBJ1-1; D call uncertain. Germline assignment: CDR1 MDHEN and CDR2 SYDVKM. The CDR3 consists of 12 residues. CDR3 residues: CATGVVNTEAFF. As DNA, the CDR3 is TGTGCAACCGGAGTCGTGAACACTGAAGCTTTCTTT.

The CDR3 region is CAIRGGGELFF. The DNA of the CDR3 is TGTGCCATCAGGGGGGGCGGGGAGCTGTTTTTT. The genes are TRBV6-5 and TRBJ2-2, with D perhaps being TRBD1 or TRBD2 (7 bases each). Trimming pared 10 bases from V and 7 bases from J, leaving 10 bases between. The CDR3 runs to 11 residues. Germline V gives CDR1 MNHEY, CDR2 SVGAGI.